These 21 T cell receptor beta chains share one sample of origin, sequenced in a study of blood T cell repertoires in COVID-19. Assay: immunoSEQ multiplex PCR; the TCRdb copy retains only in-frame clones and omits some. The profile covers roughly 40,000 clones, with approximately 85% appearing a single time and 12% taken by the ten largest. Sequenced input: peripheral blood. These receptors all come from a human donor in a cohort sampled during active COVID-19.

This chain connects TRBV9 to TRBJ1-1, with 8 bases lining up with TRBD1. This CDR3 contains 14 residues. The V gene end was trimmed by 0 bases and the J gene end by 5 bases; junction bases not matched to a gene: 3. Germline CDR1 and CDR2: SGDLS and YYNGEE. CDR3 DNA: TGTGCCAGCAGCGTAGAGCACAGGGGGACTGAAGCTTTCTTT. Amino acid sequence: CASSVEHRGTEAFF.

In its sample, this clone was seen a few times. The same CDR3 also results from other DNA sequences found in this sample. This sequence joins TRBV7-9 and TRBJ2-3, with D tentatively TRBD1 (5 bases). V lost 1 base to trimming and J lost 2 bases, with 7 bases between them. CDR1 SEHNR and CDR2 FQNEAQ come from the germline V gene (reference sequence). This CDR3 is built from 14 residues. CDR3 in amino acids: CASSLEGSTDTQYF. In nucleotides, the CDR3 is TGTGCCAGCAGCTTAGAGGGGTCCACAGATACGCAGTATTTT. The variable domain in full, completed from reference TRBV7-9 and TRBJ2-3, reads DTGVSQNPRHKITKRGQNVTFRCDPISEHNRLYWYRQTLGQGPEFLTYFQNEAQLEKSRLLSDRFSAERPKGSFSTLEIQRTEQGDSAMYLCASSLEGSTDTQYFGPGTRLTVL.

The V and J genes are TRBV10-2 and TRBJ2-5; TRBD2 matches 7 bases. The CDR3 has 14 residues. J was trimmed by 1 base and V by 2 bases; bases with no gene match: 1. Germline-derived CDR1 and CDR2 are WSHSY and SAAADI. The CDR3 loop is CASSEPGGQETQYF. CDR3 bases: TGCGCCAGCAGTGAGCCGGGGGGCCAAGAGACCCAGTACTTC.

The V and J genes are TRBV6-5 and TRBJ1-5; D gene unclear. Trimming took 9 bases from V and 1 from J, leaving 7 bases between them. This CDR3 spans 12 amino acids. In germline, CDR1 is MNHEY, CDR2 SVGAGI. The CDR3 region has the DNA TGTGCCAGTTCCGGGAGCAATCAGCCCCAGCATTTT. Amino acids: CASSGSNQPQHF.

The V and J genes are TRBV7-9 and TRBJ1-6; the match to TRBD1 covers 11 bases. V shed 5 bases, J shed 5 bases, and the junction held 2 bases outside the gene matches. In germline, CDR1 is SEHNR, CDR2 FQNEAQ (reference sequence). The CDR3 has 15 amino acids. This chain's CDR3 is CASSGTGGNNSPLHF. The DNA for the CDR3 is TGTGCCAGCAGCGGGACAGGGGGAAATAATTCACCCCTCCACTTT.

To note about this clone: At one of its ends the junction is not consistent with the germline gene, which may arise from a read error. J is TRBJ2-7 and V is TRBV27; 9 nucleotides agree with TRBD1. CDR3 length: 15 amino acids. The germline gives CDR1 MNHEY, CDR2 SMNVEV (reference sequence). The CDR3 region has the DNA TGTGCCAGCAGTCTATCCGGGACAGGGATGGGGGAGCAGTACTTC. It yields the protein CASSLSGTGMGEQYF.

This clone was detected only once. This chain connects TRBV2 to TRBJ1-2; 8 nucleotides agree with TRBD1. V shed 7 bases and J 2 bases; nucleotides not matched to a gene: 9. There are 15 residues in the CDR3. Per the germline V gene, CDR1 is SNHLY and CDR2 is FYNNEI. The CDR3 reads CASNVPGQANYGYTF. The CDR3 DNA reads TGTGCCAGCAATGTACCGGGACAGGCCAACTATGGCTACACCTTC.

The chain employs TRBV7-9 and TRBJ2-3, with TRBD2 matching over 8 bases. The length of the CDR3 is 16 residues. Per germline, CDR1 SEHNR and CDR2 FQNEAQ (reference sequence). J gave up 2 bases and V 0 bases, and 4 bases lay outside the gene matches. This CDR3 reads CASSLAAGGTTDTQYF. The CDR3 nucleotides read TGTGCCAGCAGCTTAGCTGCGGGGGGAACCACAGATACGCAGTATTTT.

The CDR3 reads CASSPGGLSETQYF. For the CDR3, the DNA is TGTGCCAGCAGCCCCGGAGGGCTGTCGGAGACCCAGTACTTC. The chain joins TRBV7-2 to TRBJ2-5, with D tentatively TRBD2 (6 bases). The CDR3 has 14 residues. The ends were cut back, 5 bases at V and 5 bases at J, with 15 bases in the middle. Germline CDR1 and CDR2: SGHTA and FQGNSA.

The V call is TRBV24-1, the J call TRBJ1-5, with D uncertain. Germline V gene lookup returns CDR1 KGHDR and CDR2 SFDVKD. CDR3 size: 16 residues. V lost 3 bases and J lost 0, with 11 bases in between. CDR3 protein: CATSDHRSGSNQPQHF. CDR3 bases: TGTGCCACCAGTGATCACCGCTCCGGTAGCAATCAGCCCCAGCATTTT.

CDR3 nucleotide sequence: TGTGCCAGCAGCCCCCTGGTGAGGGAGCAGTACTTC. It codes for CASSPLVREQYF. The V and J genes are TRBV28 and TRBJ2-7; D gene ambiguous. This CDR3 is built from 12 residues. Per germline, CDR1 MDHEN and CDR2 SYDVKM. V lost 6 bases and J lost 7, with 13 bases in between. Full variable domain (missing parts from reference TRBV28 and TRBJ2-7): DVKVTQSSRYLVKRTGEKVFLECVQDMDHENMFWYRQDPGLGLRLIYFSYDVKMKEKGDIPEGYSVSREKKERFSLILESASTNQTSMYLCASSPLVREQYFGPGTRLTVT.

The CDR3 DNA sequence: TGTGCCAGCAGCTTCCCGGGACAGATTAATTCACCCCTCCACTTT. Translating it yields CASSFPGQINSPLHF. The chain has TRBV5-5 and TRBJ1-6; 7 bases fit TRBD1. Germline-derived CDR1 and CDR2 are SGHKS and YYEKEE (reference sequence). The CDR3 covers 15 residues. Trimming at V came to 2 bases and at J to 6 bases, leaving 5 bases not matched to a gene.

The chain is built from TRBV7-2 and TRBJ2-1; TRBD2 agrees at 10 bases. The CDR3 runs 16 residues. V gave up 3 bases and J gave up 7 bases; unmatched junction bases: 9. Germline V gives CDR1 SGHTA, CDR2 FQGNSA. CDR3 sequence (DNA): TGTGCCAGCAGCTTTAGACTAGCGGGTTTTGAAAATGAGCAGTTCTTC. Protein product: CASSFRLAGFENEQFF.

The V gene is TRBV10-3, the J gene TRBJ2-2; 8 bases line up with TRBD1. The CDR3 runs to 17 residues. Germline V gene sequence: CDR1 ENHRY, CDR2 SYGVKD. V shed 5 bases and J 8 bases; nucleotides not matched to a gene: 16. CDR3 nucleotides: TGTGCCATCAGTAAAAATTTGGGACAGGCGAGACCGGGGGAGCTGTTTTTT. Its protein product is CAISKNLGQARPGELFF.

V and J are TRBV5-1 and TRBJ1-6, with 9 bases matching TRBD1. The CDR3 sequence is 17 residues long. CDR1 SGHRS and CDR2 YFSETQ come from the germline V gene. J was trimmed by 2 bases and V by 5 bases; bases with no gene match: 8. CDR3 bases: TGCGCCAGCAGTAACGAGGACAGGGGCCCCTATAATTCACCCCTCCACTTT. This sequence encodes CASSNEDRGPYNSPLHF.

This CDR3 reads CSVGGRDTQYF. CDR3 bases: TGCAGCGTTGGGGGGCGGGATACGCAGTATTTT. The rearrangement uses TRBV29-1 and TRBJ2-3; D might be TRBD1 (6 bases). This CDR3 is 11 amino acids long. Trimming took off 4 bases at V and 6 bases at J, with 8 bases between the two ends. Per the germline V gene, CDR1 is SQVTM and CDR2 is ANQGSEA.

V usage is TRBV5-1 and J usage is TRBJ2-5; 9 bases align to TRBD1. The CDR3 runs to 15 residues. Germline values: CDR1 SGHRS, CDR2 YFSETQ. Trimming at V came to 4 bases and at J to 5 bases, leaving 9 bases not matched to a gene. CDR3 sequence: CASSPGTGREETQYF. CDR3 coding DNA: TGCGCCAGCAGCCCGGGGACAGGGAGGGAGGAGACCCAGTACTTC.

The sample holds a few counts of this clone. The rearrangement links TRBV2 to TRBJ2-3; 11 bases fit TRBD2. This CDR3 has 16 amino acids. Germline lookup yields CDR1 SNHLY and CDR2 FYNNEI. Trimming cost V 6 bases and J 6 bases; bases outside gene matches: 11. The CDR3, as DNA: TGTGCCAGCAGCCCAACGACTAGCGGGGAGTGGGATACGCAGTATTTT. Translated, it gives CASSPTTSGEWDTQYF.

This chain uses TRBV28 with TRBJ1-1, with 9 bases identical to TRBD1. Trimming at V came to 4 bases and at J to 0 bases, leaving 6 bases not matched to a gene. The CDR3 totals 16 residues. CDR1 is MDHEN and CDR2 is SYDVKM in the germline V gene. CDR3 amino acids: CASSSLTGGLNTEAFF. CDR3 coding DNA: TGTGCCAGCAGTTCGTTGACAGGGGGGTTGAACACTGAAGCTTTCTTT.

This sequence joins TRBV5-6 and TRBJ1-2; D not certain. The V end lost 0 bases, the J end lost 5 bases, and 8 bases lay between the germline ends. The CDR3 covers 13 residues. Germline loops: CDR1 SGHDT, CDR2 YYEEEE. CDR3 protein: CASSLAPTYGYTF. The CDR3 DNA reads as TGTGCCAGCAGCTTGGCGCCAACTTATGGCTACACCTTC. The full variable domain, rest sourced from reference TRBV5-6 and TRBJ1-2, is DAGVTQSPTHLIKTRGQQVTLRCSPKSGHDTVSWYQQALGQGPQFIFQYYEEEERQRGNFPDRFSGHQFPNYSSELNVNALLLGDSALYLCASSLAPTYGYTFGSGTRLTVV.

In this sample, this clone turned up once. The V call is TRBV12-3 or TRBV12-4, the J call TRBJ2-1, with D possibly TRBD2 on 6 matching bases. Trimming shortened V by 11 bases and J by 6 bases, and 14 bases separated the two germline ends. The CDR3 loop spans 12 amino acids. Here the CDR3 DNA reads TGTGCCCCGGAGGGAGGTCCCAATGAGCAGTTCTTC. Amino acids: CAPEGGPNEQFF.